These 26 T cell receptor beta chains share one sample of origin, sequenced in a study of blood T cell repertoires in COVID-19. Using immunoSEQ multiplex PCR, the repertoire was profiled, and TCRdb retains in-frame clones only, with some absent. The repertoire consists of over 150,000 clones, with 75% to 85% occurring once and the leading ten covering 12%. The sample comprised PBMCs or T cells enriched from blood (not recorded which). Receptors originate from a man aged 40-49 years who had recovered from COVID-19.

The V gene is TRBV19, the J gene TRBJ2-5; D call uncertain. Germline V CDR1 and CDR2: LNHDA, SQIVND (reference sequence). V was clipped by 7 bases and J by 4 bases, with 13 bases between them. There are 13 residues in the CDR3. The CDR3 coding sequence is TGTGCCAGTATTTCATCGGGTGTAGAGACCCAGTACTTC. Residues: CASISSGVETQYF.

The CDR3, as DNA: TGTGCCAGCAGCCTTACGGACAGAAACACTGAAGCTTTCTTT. Translated: CASSLTDRNTEAFF. V usage is TRBV11-2 and J usage is TRBJ1-1; D is possibly TRBD1 (6 bases). Trimming pared 5 bases from V and 2 bases from J, leaving 12 bases between. Germline CDR1 SGHAT, CDR2 FQNNGV. CDR3 length equals 14 residues.

For the CDR3, the DNA is TGTGCCAGCAGTTACTCGCCGGGGGCCTACGAGCAGTACTTC. Residues: CASSYSPGAYEQYF. The chain employs TRBV6-2 or TRBV6-3 and TRBJ2-7; tentative D call: TRBD2 (6 bases). This CDR3 comprises 14 residues. V was pared by 0 bases and J by 2 bases, with 8 bases between. The germline V gene has CDR1 MNHEY and CDR2 SVGEGT.

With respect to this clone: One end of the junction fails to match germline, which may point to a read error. CDR3 DNA: TGTGCCAACAGCGTAGACGACAGGAACACTGAAGCTTTCTTT. It translates to CANSVDDRNTEAFF. The rearrangement uses TRBV9 and TRBJ1-1; weak D call: TRBD1 (5 bases). This CDR3 comprises 14 residues. The germline V gene has CDR1 SGDLS and CDR2 YYNGEE. Filled out from reference TRBV9 and TRBJ1-1, the complete variable domain reads DSGVTQTPKHLITATGQRVTLRCSPRSGDLSVYWYQQSLDQGLQFLIQYYNGEERAKGNILERFSAQQFPDLHSELNLSSLELGDSALYFCANSVDDRNTEAFFGQGTRLTVV.

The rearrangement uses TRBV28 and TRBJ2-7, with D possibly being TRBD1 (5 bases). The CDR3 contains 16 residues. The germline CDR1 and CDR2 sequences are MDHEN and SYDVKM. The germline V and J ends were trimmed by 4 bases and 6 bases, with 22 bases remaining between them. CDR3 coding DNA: TGTGCCAGCAGTTCCAGCCCTCAGGGTACCCATTCCGAGCAGTACTTC. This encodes CASSSSPQGTHSEQYF. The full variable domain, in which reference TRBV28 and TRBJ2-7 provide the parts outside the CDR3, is DVKVTQSSRYLVKRTGEKVFLECVQDMDHENMFWYRQDPGLGLRLIYFSYDVKMKEKGDIPEGYSVSREKKERFSLILESASTNQTSMYLCASSSSPQGTHSEQYFGPGTRLTVT.

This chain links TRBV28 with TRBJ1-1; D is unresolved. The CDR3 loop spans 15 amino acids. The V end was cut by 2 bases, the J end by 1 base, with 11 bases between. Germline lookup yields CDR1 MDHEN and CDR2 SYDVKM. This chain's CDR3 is CASSLTDGGNTEAFF. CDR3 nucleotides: TGTGCCAGCAGTTTAACCGACGGAGGGAACACTGAAGCTTTCTTT.

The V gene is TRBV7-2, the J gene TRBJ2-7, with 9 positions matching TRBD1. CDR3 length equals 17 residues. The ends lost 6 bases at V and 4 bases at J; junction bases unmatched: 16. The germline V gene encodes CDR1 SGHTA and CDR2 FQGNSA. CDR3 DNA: TGTGCCAGCAGATTCTCCTCCGGGACAGGGTCCTCATACGAGCAGTACTTC. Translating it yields CASRFSSGTGSSYEQYF.

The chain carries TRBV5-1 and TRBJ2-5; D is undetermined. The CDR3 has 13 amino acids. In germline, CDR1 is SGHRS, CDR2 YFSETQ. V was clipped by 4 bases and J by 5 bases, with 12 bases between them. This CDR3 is CASSLRPGETQYF. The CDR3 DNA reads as TGCGCCAGCAGCCTTCGCCCCGGGGAGACCCAGTACTTC.

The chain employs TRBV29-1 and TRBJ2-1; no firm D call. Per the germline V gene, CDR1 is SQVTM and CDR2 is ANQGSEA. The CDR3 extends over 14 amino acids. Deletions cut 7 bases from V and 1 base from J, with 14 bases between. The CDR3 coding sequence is TGCAGCGCCCTGCGCCCGGTATCCTACAATGAGCAGTTCTTC. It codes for CSALRPVSYNEQFF.

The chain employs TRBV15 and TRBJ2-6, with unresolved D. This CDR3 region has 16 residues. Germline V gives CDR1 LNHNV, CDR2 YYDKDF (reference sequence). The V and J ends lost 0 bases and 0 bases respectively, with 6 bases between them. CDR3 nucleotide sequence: TGTGCCACCAGCAGAGATATCGGCTCTGGGGCCAACGTCCTGACTTTC. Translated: CATSRDIGSGANVLTF.

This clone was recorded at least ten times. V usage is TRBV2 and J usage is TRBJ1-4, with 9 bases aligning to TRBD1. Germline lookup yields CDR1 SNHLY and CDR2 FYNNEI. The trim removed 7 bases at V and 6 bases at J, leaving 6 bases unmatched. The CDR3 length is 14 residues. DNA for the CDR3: TGTGCCAGCAACAACCGGGACAGGGATGAAAAACTGTTTTTT. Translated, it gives CASNNRDRDEKLFF. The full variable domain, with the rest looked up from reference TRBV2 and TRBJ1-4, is EPEVTQTPSHQVTQMGQEVILRCVPISNHLYFYWYRQILGQKVEFLVSFYNNEISEKSEIFDDQFSVERPDGSNFTLKIRSTKLEDSAMYFCASNNRDRDEKLFFGSGTQLSVL.

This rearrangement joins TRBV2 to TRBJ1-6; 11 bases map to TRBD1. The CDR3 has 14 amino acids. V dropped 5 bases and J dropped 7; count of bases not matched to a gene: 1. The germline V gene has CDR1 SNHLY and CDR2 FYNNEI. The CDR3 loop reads CASSWDRGNSPLHF. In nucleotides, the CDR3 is TGTGCCAGCAGTTGGGACAGGGGGAATTCACCCCTCCACTTT.

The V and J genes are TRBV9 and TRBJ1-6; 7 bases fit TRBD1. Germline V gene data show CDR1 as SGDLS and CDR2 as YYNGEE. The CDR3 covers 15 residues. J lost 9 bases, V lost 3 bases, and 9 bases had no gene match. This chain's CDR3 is CASSGAGGRTSPLHF. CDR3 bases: TGTGCCAGCAGCGGGGCAGGGGGGAGGACTTCACCCCTCCACTTT.

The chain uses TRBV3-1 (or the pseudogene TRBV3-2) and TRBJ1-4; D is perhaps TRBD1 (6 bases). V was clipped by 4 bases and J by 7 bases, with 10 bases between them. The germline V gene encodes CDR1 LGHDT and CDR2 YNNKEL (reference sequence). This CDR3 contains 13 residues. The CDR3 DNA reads TGTGCCAGCAGCCGAGGCAGGGGTGAAAAACTGTTTTTT. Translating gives CASSRGRGEKLFF.

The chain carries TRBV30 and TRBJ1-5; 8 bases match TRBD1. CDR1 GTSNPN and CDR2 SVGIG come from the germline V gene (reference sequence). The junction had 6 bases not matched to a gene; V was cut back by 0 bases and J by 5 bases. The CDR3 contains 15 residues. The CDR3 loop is CAWSVGQGPHQPQHF. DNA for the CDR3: TGTGCCTGGAGTGTAGGACAGGGACCGCATCAGCCCCAGCATTTT. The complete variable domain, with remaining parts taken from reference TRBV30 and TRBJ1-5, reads SQTIHQWPATLVQPVGSPLSLECTVEGTSNPNLYWYRQAAGRGLQLLFYSVGIGQISSEVPQNLSASRPQDRQFILSSKKLLLSDSGFYLCAWSVGQGPHQPQHFGDGTRLSIL.

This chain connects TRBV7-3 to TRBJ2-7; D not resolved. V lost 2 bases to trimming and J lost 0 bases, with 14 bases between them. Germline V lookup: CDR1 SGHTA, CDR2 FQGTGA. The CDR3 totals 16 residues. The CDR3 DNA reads TGTGCCAGCAGCTTAGGCAGGCCTGAACTCTCCTACGAGCAGTACTTC. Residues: CASSLGRPELSYEQYF.

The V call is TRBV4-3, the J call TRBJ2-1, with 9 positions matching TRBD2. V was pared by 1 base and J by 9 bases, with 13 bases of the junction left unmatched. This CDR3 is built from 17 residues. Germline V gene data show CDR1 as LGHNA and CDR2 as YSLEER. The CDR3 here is CASSQGAGGGGAGEQFF. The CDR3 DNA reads TGCGCCAGCAGCCAAGGGGCGGGTGGCGGGGGGGCCGGTGAGCAGTTCTTC.

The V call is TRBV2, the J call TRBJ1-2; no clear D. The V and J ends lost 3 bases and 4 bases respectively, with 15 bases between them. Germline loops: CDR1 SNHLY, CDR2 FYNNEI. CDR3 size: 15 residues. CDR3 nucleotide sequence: TGTGCCAGCAGTGATCCAGTTCGCGGCGGCTATGGCTACACCTTC. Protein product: CASSDPVRGGYGYTF.

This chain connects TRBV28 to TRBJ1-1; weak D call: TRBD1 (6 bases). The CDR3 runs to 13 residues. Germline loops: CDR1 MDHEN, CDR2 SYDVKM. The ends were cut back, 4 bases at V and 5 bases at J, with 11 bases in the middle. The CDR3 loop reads CASSSTGLTEAFF. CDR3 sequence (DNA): TGTGCCAGCAGTTCGACAGGCTTGACTGAAGCTTTCTTT. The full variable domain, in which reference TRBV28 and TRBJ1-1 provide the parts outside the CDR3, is DVKVTQSSRYLVKRTGEKVFLECVQDMDHENMFWYRQDPGLGLRLIYFSYDVKMKEKGDIPEGYSVSREKKERFSLILESASTNQTSMYLCASSSTGLTEAFFGQGTRLTVV.

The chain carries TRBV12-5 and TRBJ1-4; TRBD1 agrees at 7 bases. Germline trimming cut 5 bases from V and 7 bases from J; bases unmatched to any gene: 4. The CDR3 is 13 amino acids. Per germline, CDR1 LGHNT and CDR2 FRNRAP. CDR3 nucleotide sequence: TGTGCTAGTGGTACAGACAGGGTTGAAAAACTGTTTTTT. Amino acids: CASGTDRVEKLFF.

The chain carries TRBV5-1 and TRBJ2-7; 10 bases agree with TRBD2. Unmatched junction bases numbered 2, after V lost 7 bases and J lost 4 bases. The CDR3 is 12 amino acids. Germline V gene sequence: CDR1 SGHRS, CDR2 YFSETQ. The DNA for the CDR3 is TGCGCCAGCCCTAGCGGGAGTTACGAGCAGTACGTC. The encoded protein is CASPSGSYEQYV.

DNA for the CDR3: TGCGCCAGCAGCTTGGTGCCTAGCGGTAGCTCCTACAATGAGCAGTTCTTC. Protein product: CASSLVPSGSSYNEQFF. V gene TRBV5-1 combines with J gene TRBJ2-1; 7 nucleotides match TRBD2. This CDR3 is 17 amino acids long. The germline V gene has CDR1 SGHRS and CDR2 YFSETQ. V trimming: 0 bases; J trimming: 0 bases; junction bases outside the gene matches: 6.

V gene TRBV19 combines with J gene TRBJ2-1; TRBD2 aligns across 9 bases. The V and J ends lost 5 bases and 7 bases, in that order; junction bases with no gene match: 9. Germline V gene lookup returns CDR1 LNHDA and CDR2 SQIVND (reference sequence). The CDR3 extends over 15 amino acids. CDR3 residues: CASSSLAGALNEQFF. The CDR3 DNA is TGTGCCAGTAGTTCCTTAGCGGGAGCCCTAAATGAGCAGTTCTTC.

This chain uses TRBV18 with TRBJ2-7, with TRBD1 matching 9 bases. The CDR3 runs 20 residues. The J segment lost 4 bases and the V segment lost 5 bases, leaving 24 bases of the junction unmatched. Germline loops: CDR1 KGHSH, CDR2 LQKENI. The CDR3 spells CASSSTPYRPHRGLRYEQYV. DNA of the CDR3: TGTGCCAGCTCATCTACCCCTTACAGGCCTCACAGGGGGCTACGTTACGAGCAGTACGTC.

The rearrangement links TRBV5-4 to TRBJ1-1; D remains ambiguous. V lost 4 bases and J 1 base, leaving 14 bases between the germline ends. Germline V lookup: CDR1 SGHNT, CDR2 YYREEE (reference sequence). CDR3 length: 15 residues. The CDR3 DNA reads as TGTGCCAGCAGCCCTCAGCCAACTAGGAACACTGAAGCTTTCTTT. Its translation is CASSPQPTRNTEAFF.

The CDR3 sequence: CASRRTGTSSGETQYF. As DNA, the CDR3 is TGTGCCAGTAGACGAACCGGGACTAGCTCCGGAGAGACCCAGTACTTC. This chain connects TRBV19 to TRBJ2-5, with 9 bases identical to TRBD2. V was clipped by 6 bases and J by 4 bases; unmatched bases: 12. Germline V CDR1 and CDR2: LNHDA, SQIVND (reference sequence). This CDR3 is 16 amino acids long. The variable domain in full, completed from reference TRBV19 and TRBJ2-5, reads DGGITQSPKYLFRKEGQNVTLSCEQNLNHDAMYWYRQDPGQGLRLIYYSQIVNDFQKGDIAEGYSVSREKKESFPLTVTSAQKNPTAFYLCASRRTGTSSGETQYFGPGTRLLVL.